The clone carrying this T cell receptor (beta chain) showed up just a few times. The sample belongs to a study of T cell responses to AZD1222 COVID-19 vaccine. TCRdb's copy holds only in-frame clones and misses some; the assay was immunoSEQ multiplex PCR. The data contain about 110,000 clones, 70% to 90% of them singletons. Per germline, CDR1 KGHSH and CDR2 LQKENI. Trimming took off 4 bases at V and 1 base at J, with 14 bases between the two ends. The CDR3 loop spans 16 amino acids. The receptor was isolated from an adult in good health. The sequenced sample was peripheral blood, obtained on day 0 of AZD1222 vaccination. The genes are TRBV18 and TRBJ1-5, with a possible D match to TRBD1 (6 bases). CDR3 nucleotide sequence: TGTGCCAGCTCACTGGGATGGCAGGGGAGCAATCAGCCCCAGCATTTT. Protein product: CASSLGWQGSNQPQHF.